These 2 T cell receptor beta chains were all obtained from the same sample, sequenced in a study of blood T cell repertoires in COVID-19. TCRdb keeps only in-frame clones here, not all; method: immunoSEQ multiplex PCR. The sample yields approximately 350,000 clones, roughly four fifths seen once. Sequencing was performed on PBMCs or T cells enriched from blood (not recorded which). The receptors here all came from a woman aged 50 to 65 who had recovered from COVID-19.

This chain uses TRBV19 with TRBJ1-5; 10 bases are shared with TRBD1. Trimming cost V 5 bases and J 0 bases; bases outside gene matches: 10. CDR1 and CDR2 (germline): LNHDA, SQIVND (reference sequence). The CDR3 is 18 residues long. CDR3 loop: CASSSGTGEHYSNQPQHF. The CDR3 DNA reads TGTGCCAGTAGTTCCGGGACAGGGGAACATTATAGCAATCAGCCCCAGCATTTT.

This sequence joins TRBV4-3 and TRBJ2-7; maybe TRBD2 (7 bases). V shed 0 bases and J shed 5 bases, with 14 bases lying between them. The CDR3 spans 15 residues. CDR1 and CDR2 (germline): LGHNA, YSLEER. For the CDR3, the DNA is TGCGCCAGCAGCCAAGATGCGGGGGCGCGGGACGAGCAGTACTTC. Amino acid sequence: CASSQDAGARDEQYF.